This T cell receptor beta chain derives from a study of T cells in localized non-small cell lung cancer (dated by TCRdb to the early 2020s). With respect to the entire study: Comparing tumors with uninvolved tumor-adjacent lungs, the study looked at the T cell repertoires of 236 patients with early-stage NSCLC. The cohort was made up of around 220 treatment-naive NSCLC patients whose localized lung tumors had been resected. NSCLC patients had a mean age of around 70 years, and 120 to 150 were male and over 85 female.

Notes on this clone: Its antigen specificity is not known. No qualities accompany the bases; no much larger clone lies one base away.

Results the study describes overall, beyond this receptor: Of the top 100 tumor clones, a median of roughly 56 were detected in paired uninvolved adjacent lung; about 26 were also among that lung's top 100. Longer overall survival was associated with higher T cell density in blood, whereas shorter survival was associated with higher clonality in adjacent lung. Because the study design was exploratory, TCR variables were selected using unadjusted p-values without false-discovery rate correction. Uninvolved tumor-adjacent lung showed the highest T cell clonality, higher than tumor, which suggests more focused antigenic responses in the adjacent lung. Because multi-region tumor sequencing was not performed, intratumor heterogeneity could not be ruled out.

At diagnosis, tumor, uninvolved tumor-adjacent lung and peripheral blood were collected and then preserved as a mix of FFPE and fresh-frozen material. For TCR repertoire profiling, the blood samples were analyzed as peripheral blood mononuclear cells. The V end loses 5 bases and the J end loses 3 bases, and a stretch of 17 bases separates them. CDR1 LNHDA and CDR2 SQIVND are derived from the germline V gene (reference sequence). The CDR3, from cysteine to phenylalanine, totals 15 residues. Only the CDR3 part of the read is kept: 45 bases, read in frame from the first base. The immunoSEQ Assay was used to sequence TCR beta CDR3 regions from DNA. The original methods were these. To compute T cell density, TCR beta template counts were normalized to usable DNA, which was estimated by amplifying housekeeping genes. Using the preseqR package, richness was estimated by extrapolating to 120,000 templates for tissue samples and 400,000 templates for PBMC samples. Clonality was defined as one minus Pielou's evenness. Tissue-enriched TCRs were identified through differential abundance testing performed on productive amino-acid clonotypes, with a minimum total count of 5 and an alpha of 0.1. The Jaccard Index and the Morisita Overlap Index were used to quantify repertoire overlap between compartments. GLIPH clustered TCR beta CDR3s with public tetramer-defined viral CDR3s; viral motifs required at least three viral sequences plus V-gene enrichment. TCRdb retrieved this table from immuneACCESS and kept in-frame rearrangements only. Not all clones are present; in checked studies, unresolved V genes account for under half, and no reason is known for the remainder. V and J calls and clone size are copied from that table; D and trimming were computed from the DNA. The sample includes around 100,000 clones, with roughly 87% observed a single time. The ten most abundant clones make up roughly 15% of the sample.

This receptor chain uses TRBV19 and TRBJ2-7; matching of 6 bases hints at TRBD1 as the D gene. Sequences were derived from peripheral blood, sampled before any cancer treatment. The receptor was isolated from a man aged 40 to 69 with stage I squamous cell lung carcinoma. The DNA is as follows: TGTGCCAGTAGTGTGGCACTGGGACATCTCTACGAGCAGTACTTC. Translation gives CASSVALGHLYEQYF.